One sample yielded the 14 T cell receptor beta chains listed below, sequenced in a study of T-cell reconstitution after alpha-beta-depleted transplantation in children (dated by TCRdb to 2016 to 2018). Library preparation was by PCR. Sequencing instrument: Illumina HiSeq 2500. Molecular barcoding was employed in the preparation of TCR libraries, with unique molecular identifiers being used to normalize TCRbeta repertoire quantification. TCRdb trimmed public reads at Q25 via fastp, called clones via MiXCR and kept in-frame beta chains. For every CDR3 protein sequence, its rows merge into one entry that carries the most common genes and DNA. The sample records hundreds of thousands of distinct CDR3 sequences, less than 15% of which are singletons. The biggest ten clones account for about 3.9% of the sample. Sample: PBMCs, taken from the stem cell graft. Source of these receptors: a human donor who donated a stem cell graft to a child with Fanconi anemia.

This clonotype was seen a handful of times. The rearrangement links TRBV29-1 to TRBJ2-1, with D possibly TRBD2 on 6 matching bases. The CDR3 loop spans 11 amino acids. CDR1 is SQVTM, CDR2 ANQGSEA, per germline. V gave up 4 bases and J gave up 10 bases, with 11 bases separating them. Here the CDR3 reads CSVVLASEQFF. Here the CDR3 DNA reads TGCAGCGTTGTCCTAGCGAGCGAGCAGTTCTTC.

The chain has TRBV5-1 and TRBJ1-1, with D maybe TRBD1 (6 bases). The V gene lost 2 bases and the J gene lost 1 base, with 15 bases spanning the gap. Germline-derived CDR1 and CDR2 are SGHRS and YFSETQ. This CDR3 is built from 16 residues. The DNA of the CDR3 is TGCGCCAGCAGCTTCGTACAGGGAGGAAGGAACACTGAAGCTTTCTTT. It specifies CASSFVQGGRNTEAFF.

Of note for this clonotype: This may be a read error, as it is one base from a much larger clone. The chain links TRBV4-2 to TRBJ2-3; D is possibly TRBD1 or TRBD2 (5 bases each). The CDR3 is 17 amino acids. V dropped 6 bases and J dropped 7 bases, with 26 bases sitting between them. In germline, CDR1 is LGHNA, CDR2 YNFKEQ. In DNA form, the CDR3 reads TGTGCCAGCAGTGAAGGGGCGGTAGCGACAAACGTAAATACGCAGTATTTT. As protein: CASSEGAVATNVNTQYF.

Only a few counts were recorded for this clonotype. This chain connects TRBV20-1 to TRBJ2-1; 8 nucleotides align to TRBD2. Germline loops: CDR1 DFQATT, CDR2 SNEGSKA (reference sequence). The CDR3 has 12 residues. V lost 6 bases to trimming and J lost 4 bases; unmatched junction nucleotides: 2. This CDR3 reads CSAGGVYNEQFF. In DNA, the CDR3 is TGCAGTGCCGGGGGGGTTTACAATGAGCAGTTCTTC.

This clonotype showed up many times. The J gene is TRBJ1-1, the V gene TRBV29-1, with D perhaps TRBD1 (5 bases). Germline assignment: CDR1 SQVTM and CDR2 ANQGSEA. V lost 8 bases to trimming and J lost 4 bases, with 14 bases between them. This CDR3 comprises 12 residues. This chain's CDR3 is CSISAQGTEAFF. The CDR3, as DNA: TGCAGCATCTCGGCTCAGGGCACTGAAGCTTTCTTT.

This clonotype was seen many times. The rearrangement joins TRBV7-9 to TRBJ2-7; possibly TRBD1 or TRBD2 for D (6 bases each). The germline V and J ends were trimmed by 2 bases and 5 bases, with 19 bases remaining between them. CDR3 length: 16 amino acids. CDR1 SEHNR and CDR2 FQNEAQ come from the germline V gene (reference sequence). CDR3 amino acids: CASSLYFSRRGDEQYF. The CDR3 DNA follows: TGTGCCAGCAGCTTATATTTCTCACGAAGGGGGGACGAGCAGTACTTC.

This clonotype was observed at least ten times. The chain combines TRBV10-3 with TRBJ1-2; 7 bases are a match to TRBD1. Germline values: CDR1 ENHRY, CDR2 SYGVKD. This CDR3 spans 17 amino acids. Germline trimming cut 2 bases from V and 3 bases from J; bases unmatched to any gene: 12. CDR3 region: CAISEGGSDRVYYGYTF. The CDR3 bases are TGTGCCATCAGTGAGGGAGGAAGTGACAGGGTGTACTATGGCTACACCTTC.

The chain recombines TRBV4-3 with TRBJ1-2; D might be TRBD1 (5 bases). CDR1 and CDR2 from the germline V gene are LGHNA and YSLEER. CDR3 size: 16 residues. V was cut by 1 base and J by 2 bases, with 14 bases left in between. The CDR3 reads CASSQVGQGGNYGYTF. CDR3 DNA: TGCGCCAGCAGCCAAGTTGGGCAGGGCGGCAACTATGGCTACACCTTC.

There are many counts of this clonotype. The chain combines TRBV5-1 with TRBJ2-1; D gene unclear. This CDR3 contains 13 residues. V lost 4 bases and J lost 6, with 11 bases in between. Germline V gives CDR1 SGHRS, CDR2 YFSETQ. The CDR3 is CASSPRSRNEQFF. CDR3 nucleotide sequence: TGCGCCAGCAGCCCCAGGTCCCGCAATGAGCAGTTCTTC.

The J gene is TRBJ2-3, the V gene TRBV6-1; TRBD2 matches 10 bases. The V gene end was trimmed by 4 bases and the J gene end by 0 bases; junction bases not matched to a gene: 7. Germline V lookup: CDR1 MNHNS, CDR2 SASEGT. This CDR3 region has 17 residues. The CDR3 here is CASSGWTSGLSTDTQYF. The CDR3 region has the DNA TGTGCCAGCAGTGGGTGGACTAGCGGATTAAGCACAGATACGCAGTATTTT.

This clonotype was observed at least ten times. The V gene is TRBV5-1, the J gene TRBJ2-5, with D possibly being TRBD1 (5 bases). The CDR3 has 14 amino acids. V was clipped by 0 bases and J by 2 bases, with 8 bases between them. CDR1 is SGHRS and CDR2 is YFSETQ in the germline V gene. The CDR3 DNA reads as TGCGCCAGCAGCTTGGGGGGCTCTCAAGAGACCCAGTACTTC. It yields the protein CASSLGGSQETQYF. The full variable domain, its missing parts supplied by reference TRBV5-1 and TRBJ2-5, is KAGVTQTPRYLIKTRGQQVTLSCSPISGHRSVSWYQQTPGQGLQFLFEYFSETQRNKGNFPGRFSGRQFSNSRSEMNVSTLELGDSALYLCASSLGGSQETQYFGPGTRLLVL.

This clonotype was recorded many times. The chain combines TRBV7-9 with TRBJ1-5; D unresolved. CDR3 length equals 13 residues. Germline V gene data show CDR1 as SEHNR and CDR2 as FQNEAQ (reference sequence). V was shortened by 3 bases and J by 6 bases, with 9 bases between the two germline ends. CDR3 nucleotides: TGTGCCAGCAGCTTTGGGGTCTCTCAGCCCCAGCATTTT. It is translated as CASSFGVSQPQHF.

Ten or more counts support this clonotype. The chain joins TRBV29-1 to TRBJ2-1; TRBD2 aligns across 7 bases. V shed 5 bases, J shed 5 bases, and the junction held 6 bases outside the gene matches. CDR3 size: 13 residues. The germline V gene has CDR1 SQVTM and CDR2 ANQGSEA. For the CDR3, the DNA is TGCAGCGTTTACGGGGGGAGCGACAATGAGCAGTTCTTC. As protein: CSVYGGSDNEQFF.

The CDR3 loop is CASSVDPVGGGVKEPQYF. The CDR3 bases are TGTGCCAGCAGCGTTGACCCGGTGGGCGGGGGCGTAAAGGAGCCCCAGTACTTC. The V call is TRBV9, the J call TRBJ2-5, with D perhaps TRBD2 (7 bases). The CDR3 contains 18 residues. V gave up 2 bases and J gave up 9 bases, with 29 bases separating them. Germline values: CDR1 SGDLS, CDR2 YYNGEE.